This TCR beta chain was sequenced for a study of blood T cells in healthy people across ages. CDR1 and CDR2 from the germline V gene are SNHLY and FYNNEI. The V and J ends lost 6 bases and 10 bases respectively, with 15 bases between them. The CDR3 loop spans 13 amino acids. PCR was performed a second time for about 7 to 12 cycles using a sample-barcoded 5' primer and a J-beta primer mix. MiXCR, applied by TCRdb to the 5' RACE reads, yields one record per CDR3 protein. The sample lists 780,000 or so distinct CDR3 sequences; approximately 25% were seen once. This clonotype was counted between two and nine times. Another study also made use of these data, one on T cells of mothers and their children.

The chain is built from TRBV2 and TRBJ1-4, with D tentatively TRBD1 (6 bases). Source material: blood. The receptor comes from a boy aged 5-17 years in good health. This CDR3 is CASRARDIGKLFF. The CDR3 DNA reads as TGTGCCAGCAGGGCCCGGGACATCGGAAAACTGTTTTTT.